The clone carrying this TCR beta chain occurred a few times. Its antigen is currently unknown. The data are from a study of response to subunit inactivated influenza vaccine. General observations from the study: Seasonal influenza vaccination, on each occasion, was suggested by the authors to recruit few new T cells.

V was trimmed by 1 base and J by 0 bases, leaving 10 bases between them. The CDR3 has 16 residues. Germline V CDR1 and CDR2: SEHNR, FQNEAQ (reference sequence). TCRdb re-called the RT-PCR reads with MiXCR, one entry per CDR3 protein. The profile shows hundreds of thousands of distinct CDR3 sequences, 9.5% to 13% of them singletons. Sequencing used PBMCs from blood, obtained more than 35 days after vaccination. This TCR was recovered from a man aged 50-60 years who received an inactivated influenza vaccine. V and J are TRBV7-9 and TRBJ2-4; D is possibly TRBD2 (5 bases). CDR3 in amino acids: CASSLVEGIAKNIQYF. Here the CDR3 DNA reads TGTGCCAGCAGCTTAGTCGAGGGAATAGCCAAAAACATTCAGTACTTC.